The sequence of this T cell receptor (beta chain) was determined in a study of identical twins. The study, taken as a whole, reports: In cord blood, abundant beta clonotypes had fewer insertions; memory showed no trend.

CDR1 is SGHVS and CDR2 is FNYEAQ in the germline V gene. J gave up 7 bases and V 0 bases, and 2 bases lay outside the gene matches. This CDR3 comprises 15 residues. Carrying unique molecular identifiers, the cDNA also gained a universal primer site through template switching. TCRdb itself ran the 5' RACE reads through MiXCR, one entry per CDR3 protein. The table lists approximately 590,000 distinct CDR3 sequences, around 9.6% of them singletons. This clonotype came up many times. No antigen is known for it. These sequences were also reported in another study, on yellow fever vaccine responses in identical twins.

The chain recombines TRBV7-6 with TRBJ2-1; 11 nucleotides line up with TRBD2. Source material: PBMCs. This clonotype was obtained from a woman aged 18 to 35 in good health. CDR3 loop: CASSLATSGSNEQFF. CDR3 DNA: TGTGCCAGCAGCTTAGCTACTAGCGGGAGTAATGAGCAGTTCTTC.